This TCR beta chain was identified in a study of regulatory T cells in long-lasting Graves disease. Time point given: newly diagnosed GD, antithyroid drugs for less than 3 months. Preparation of the TCR library used RNA extracted from PBMCs. This clonotype was counted at least ten times. The CDR3 contains 14 residues. Germline CDR1 and CDR2: SGHAT and FQNNGV. Trimming stripped 6 bases from V and 2 bases from J, with 14 bases between. Both iRepertoire HTBI primers and Arm-PCR of CDR3 regions were used to build the TCR beta libraries. TCRdb re-called the multiplex PCR reads through MiXCR, storing one row per CDR3 protein. Of 450,000 to 700,000 distinct CDR3 sequences in the sample, 13% were seen once. These data were likewise used in another study, on T cells in Graves' hyperthyroidism and ophthalmopathy. That work contributes: In the blood, most expanded thyroid clonotypes above 0.001 appeared as well.

The origin of this receptor is a man aged 25-45 years with Graves disease. This chain uses TRBV11-2 with TRBJ2-7; no clear D gene. Sequencing used peripheral blood mononuclear cells (PBMCs), obtained at new diagnosis, from a patient treated with antithyroid drugs. The CDR3 region has the DNA TGTGCCAGCAGGAGCTTGACTGGCCCCTACGAGCAGTACTTC. Encoded protein: CASRSLTGPYEQYF.